This entry lists 17 T cell receptor beta chains sequenced from one sample in a study of blood T cell repertoires in COVID-19. Sequencing was performed with immunoSEQ multiplex PCR; in TCRdb, only in-frame clones are kept and a portion is missing. The top ten hold around an eighth of the sample, which has approximately 440,000 clones, 88% seen once. The sequenced sample consisted of peripheral blood. The receptors stem from a woman aged 45-60 years with COVID-19, enrolled during active disease.

The chain has TRBV21-1 and TRBJ1-1; TRBD1 is the table's D call and was not checked against the DNA. TRBV21-1 constitutes a pseudogene. This CDR3 comprises 14 residues. This CDR3 is CASRTGGAWTEAFF. CDR3 DNA sequence: TGTGCCAGCCGGACAGGGGGCGCGTGGACTGAAGCTTTCTTT.

Concerning this clone: This CDR3 is also generated by other DNA sequences in the sample. The gene calls are TRBV18 and TRBJ2-7; D unresolved. Between the trimmed V and J ends, which lost 3 bases and 0 bases, there was a span of 9 bases. The germline V gene has CDR1 KGHSH and CDR2 LQKENI. This CDR3 has 14 residues. CDR3 sequence: CASSPRRSSYEQYF. The CDR3 DNA reads as TGTGCCAGCTCACCGAGGCGGAGCTCCTACGAGCAGTACTTC.

This rearrangement joins TRBV6-1 to TRBJ1-4; no clear D. CDR1 MNHNS and CDR2 SASEGT come from the germline V gene. This CDR3 is 15 amino acids long. The V gene lost 5 bases and the J gene lost 0 bases, with 10 bases spanning the gap. CDR3 protein: CASSLLRPTNEKLFF. DNA of the CDR3: TGTGCCAGCAGTCTCCTGAGGCCAACTAATGAAAAACTGTTTTTT.

J is TRBJ1-1 and V is TRBV19; D is unresolved. Germline V gives CDR1 LNHDA, CDR2 SQIVND (reference sequence). The V end lost 3 bases, the J end lost 5 bases, and 16 bases lay between the germline ends. CDR3 size: 15 residues. Here the CDR3 reads CASSMEAARSTEAFF. The CDR3 DNA is TGTGCCAGTAGTATGGAGGCCGCTCGGAGTACTGAAGCTTTCTTT.

The chain has TRBV19 and TRBJ1-1, with a tentative D call TRBD1 (6 bases). Germline V gives CDR1 LNHDA, CDR2 SQIVND (reference sequence). This CDR3 has 13 amino acids. V was cut by 9 bases and J by 5 bases, with 16 bases left in between. The CDR3 protein is CASSDSWETEAFF. CDR3 nucleotide sequence: TGTGCCAGCTCGGACAGTTGGGAGACTGAAGCTTTCTTT.

The table lists this clone with a count of one. The V and J genes are TRBV19 and TRBJ2-7, with a possible D match to TRBD1 (5 bases). Trimming pared 1 base from V and 1 base from J, leaving 11 bases between. Germline V gives CDR1 LNHDA, CDR2 SQIVND (reference sequence). The CDR3 has 15 amino acids. CDR3 DNA sequence: TGTGCCAGTAGTATAGGGCCAGGGTCTTCCTACGAGCAGTACTTC. Protein: CASSIGPGSSYEQYF.

The chain recombines TRBV12-3 or TRBV12-4 with TRBJ1-4; no definite D call. V lost 7 bases and J lost 7, with 10 bases in between. This CDR3 region has 12 residues. This CDR3 is CASTSSGEKLFF. For the CDR3, the DNA is TGTGCCAGCACTTCTAGTGGTGAAAAACTGTTTTTT.

The chain joins TRBV21-1 to TRBJ2-1; the table's TRBD2 call for D was not verified on the DNA. TRBV21-1 is recorded as a pseudogene. CDR3 length: 16 amino acids. The CDR3 nucleotides read TGTGCCAGCATCCCGGGAGGACCGCCCCGCTGGAATGAGCAGTTCTTC. Protein product: CASIPGGPPRWNEQFF.

This sequence joins TRBV2 and TRBJ1-6; D is uncertain. The ends were cut back, 7 bases at V and 15 bases at J, with 13 bases in the middle. The CDR3 has 11 residues. CDR1 SNHLY and CDR2 FYNNEI come from the germline V gene. CDR3 in DNA: TGTGCCAGCACACAGTTCCATCTCCTCCACTTT. Protein product: CASTQFHLLHF.

The rearrangement uses TRBV4-2 and TRBJ2-7; the D gene is possibly TRBD2 (6 bases). Germline CDR1 is LGHNA and CDR2 is YNFKEQ. V was cut by 4 bases and J by 3 bases, with 19 bases left in between. This CDR3 comprises 16 residues. CDR3 loop: CASSRTYGREDYEQYF. In DNA, the CDR3 is TGTGCCAGCAGCCGGACTTACGGCAGGGAGGACTACGAGCAGTACTTC.

The gene calls are TRBV6-5 and TRBJ2-7, with 9 bases aligning to TRBD1. The V segment lost 6 bases and the J segment 6 bases; nucleotides outside the gene matches: 12. From germline, CDR1 is MNHEY and CDR2 SVGAGI. This CDR3 spans 15 amino acids. CDR3 sequence reads: CASSYTGTGLREQYF. Written as DNA, the CDR3 is TGTGCCAGCAGCTACACCGGGACAGGGTTGCGCGAGCAGTACTTC.

The chain is built from TRBV6-5 and TRBJ1-3, with TRBD1 matching 9 bases. Germline trimming cut 8 bases from V and 1 base from J; bases unmatched to any gene: 6. This CDR3 is built from 15 residues. Per the germline V gene, CDR1 is MNHEY and CDR2 is SVGAGI. Here the CDR3 DNA reads TGTGCCAGCTACAGGGGGCAAAATTCTGGAAACACCATATATTTT. Protein: CASYRGQNSGNTIYF.

The rearrangement uses TRBV10-3 and TRBJ2-7; possible D gene TRBD2, 7 bases. The CDR3 runs 16 residues. Deletions cut 4 bases from V and 6 bases from J, with 22 bases between. Per germline, CDR1 ENHRY and CDR2 SYGVKD. CDR3 nucleotide sequence: TGTGCCATCAGTGCCCTCACAAGGGGGGGCGACGGCGAGCAGTACTTC. It specifies CAISALTRGGDGEQYF.

The V call is TRBV10-2, the J call TRBJ1-1; no clear D. This CDR3 has 14 amino acids. Germline V lookup: CDR1 WSHSY, CDR2 SAAADI. V shed 4 bases and J shed 0 bases, with 9 bases lying between them. CDR3 residues: CASSARSLNTEAFF. CDR3 DNA: TGCGCCAGCAGTGCGAGGTCCCTGAACACTGAAGCTTTCTTT.

The chain joins TRBV7-8 to TRBJ2-3; D is possibly TRBD2 (6 bases). V lost 1 base and J 6 bases, leaving 11 bases between the germline ends. This CDR3 has 14 residues. Germline CDR1 SGHVS, CDR2 FQNEAQ. CDR3 coding DNA: TGTGCCAGCAGCTTAGGCCTTGGGGGGGATACGCAGTATTTT. It encodes CASSLGLGGDTQYF.

V usage is TRBV25-1 and J usage is TRBJ1-3; the D is unclear. Germline CDR1 and CDR2: MGHDK and SYGVNS. The CDR3 runs to 14 residues. Trimming cost V 4 bases and J 4 bases, with 11 bases left between them. DNA of the CDR3: TGTGCCAGCAGTGCCCTGACTCGGGGAAACACCATATATTTT. The encoded protein is CASSALTRGNTIYF.

This clone was picked up a small number of times. The V and J genes are TRBV30 and TRBJ1-1; tentatively, D is TRBD1 (5 bases). Trimming took 1 base from V and 2 from J, leaving 20 bases between them. This CDR3 contains 17 residues. The V gene's germline CDR1 is GTSNPN and CDR2 SVGIG (reference sequence). CDR3 loop: CAWSDGAGRGFNTEAFF. CDR3 DNA: TGTGCCTGGAGTGATGGGGCAGGGAGGGGATTTAACACTGAAGCTTTCTTT.